This T cell receptor beta chain was captured in a study of T cells after yellow fever vaccination. TCRdb ran MiXCR on the 5' RACE reads and lists one entry per CDR3 protein. This table holds 400,000 to 650,000 distinct CDR3 sequences, 21% found once. V was trimmed by 6 bases and J by 1 base, leaving 15 bases between them. The germline V gene has CDR1 MNHEY and CDR2 SVGEGT. The CDR3 has 15 residues. Sequenced here: PBMCs, sampled around 3 weeks after the first yellow fever vaccination. This chain connects TRBV6-2 or TRBV6-3 to TRBJ1-1; D is ambiguous. This TCR came from a man aged 18 to 30 who received the YFV17D yellow fever vaccine. For the CDR3, the DNA is TGTGCCAGCAGCTACGGAAGAAATTCGAACACTGAAGCTTTCTTT. This sequence encodes CASSYGRNSNTEAFF.